One sample yielded the 3 T cell receptor beta chains listed below, sequenced in a study of cytomegalovirus exposure and HLA in healthy donors. Sequencing was performed with immunoSEQ multiplex PCR; in TCRdb, only in-frame clones are kept and a portion is missing. The table has roughly 300,000 clones, more than 80% seen once. The specimen sequenced was PBMCs. Receptor source: a young woman in good health and CMV-seronegative.

The CDR3 sequence is CASSVGQGAEQYF. The CDR3 DNA is TGTGCCAGCAGCGTGGGACAGGGAGCCGAGCAGTACTTC. The chain combines TRBV9 with TRBJ2-7, with 9 nucleotides matching TRBD1. Trimming cost V 2 bases and J 6 bases; bases outside gene matches: 3. Germline CDR1 is SGDLS and CDR2 is YYNGEE. The length of the CDR3 is 13 residues. Full variable domain (outside the CDR3, taken from reference TRBV9 and TRBJ2-7): DSGVTQTPKHLITATGQRVTLRCSPRSGDLSVYWYQQSLDQGLQFLIQYYNGEERAKGNILERFSAQQFPDLHSELNLSSLELGDSALYFCASSVGQGAEQYFGPGTRLTVT.

V usage is TRBV4-3 and J usage is TRBJ2-7; D not certain. The V gene's germline CDR1 is LGHNA and CDR2 YSLEER. The CDR3 covers 13 residues. The V and J ends lost 4 bases and 1 base respectively, with 8 bases between them. CDR3 nucleotides: TGCGCCAGCAGCCCCTCTATTTCCTACGAGCAGTACTTC. Amino acid sequence: CASSPSISYEQYF.

CDR3 bases: TGTGCCAGCAGCCTCGAGGACAGGGTCTCCCCTCAGTACTTC. This encodes CASSLEDRVSPQYF. The chain has TRBV28 and TRBJ2-7; 8 bases are shared with TRBD1. V trimming: 6 bases; J trimming: 10 bases; junction bases outside the gene matches: 14. The CDR3 runs 14 residues. Per the germline V gene, CDR1 is MDHEN and CDR2 is SYDVKM. The variable domain in full, completed from reference TRBV28 and TRBJ2-7, reads DVKVTQSSRYLVKRTGEKVFLECVQDMDHENMFWYRQDPGLGLRLIYFSYDVKMKEKGDIPEGYSVSREKKERFSLILESASTNQTSMYLCASSLEDRVSPQYFGPGTRLTVT.